Each of the 30 T cell receptor beta chains below was sequenced from the same sample in a study of blood T cell repertoires in COVID-19. Clones were sequenced by immunoSEQ multiplex PCR, and TCRdb holds only the in-frame ones, with some missing. The table lists 200,000 to 250,000 clones, 80% to 90% of them singletons, with approximately 4.5% in the top ten. The sequenced sample consisted of peripheral blood. The receptor set was obtained from a woman in her 70s with acute or convalescent COVID-19.

This clone was counted once. The V and J genes are TRBV13 and TRBJ2-3; perhaps TRBD2 as D (5 bases). Trimming took off 5 bases at V and 6 bases at J, with 18 bases between the two ends. The CDR3 covers 15 residues. From germline, CDR1 is PRHDT and CDR2 FYEKMQ (reference sequence). The CDR3 spells CASSEPGTLFDTQYF. Here the CDR3 DNA reads TGTGCCAGCAGCGAACCGGGAACTCTATTCGATACGCAGTATTTT.

This clone was observed a single time. The chain carries TRBV13 and TRBJ1-3; D uncertain. Germline lookup yields CDR1 PRHDT and CDR2 FYEKMQ (reference sequence). CDR3 length: 15 amino acids. Trimming took off 5 bases at V and 0 bases at J, with 11 bases between the two ends. The CDR3 spells CASSPRGYSGNTIYF. CDR3 in DNA: TGTGCCAGCAGCCCACGAGGCTACTCTGGAAACACCATATATTTT.

The chain carries TRBV6-2 or TRBV6-3 and TRBJ1-5, with D perhaps matching TRBD1 (5 bases). The germline gives CDR1 MNHEY, CDR2 SVGEGT. CDR3 size: 14 residues. Trimming cost V 6 bases and J 0 bases, with 9 bases left between them. This chain's CDR3 is CASSLGVSNQPQHF. The CDR3 DNA is TGTGCCAGCAGCTTAGGGGTTAGCAATCAGCCCCAGCATTTT.

DNA for the CDR3: TGTGCCGCGAGGGGGACAGGGGGCACTGGGGCCAACGTCCTGACTTTC. Translating gives CAARGTGGTGANVLTF. V usage is TRBV10-3 and J usage is TRBJ2-6; 12 nucleotides align to TRBD1. V shed 11 bases and J 2 bases; nucleotides not matched to a gene: 7. Germline V lookup: CDR1 ENHRY, CDR2 SYGVKD. This CDR3 comprises 16 residues.

J is TRBJ1-2 and V is TRBV12-3 or TRBV12-4; no clear D gene. This CDR3 has 12 amino acids. V lost 3 bases and J lost 8, with 10 bases in between. CDR3 amino acids: CASSFEGEGYTF. Here the CDR3 DNA reads TGTGCCAGCAGTTTCGAGGGTGAGGGCTACACCTTC.

V usage is TRBV18 and J usage is TRBJ2-1; TRBD1 matches 11 bases. The germline CDR1 and CDR2 sequences are KGHSH and LQKENI. This CDR3 comprises 15 residues. Losses at the gene ends were 5 bases for V and 6 bases for J; bases not matched to a gene: 6. The CDR3 region is CASSSDRGLVNEQFF. The CDR3, as DNA: TGTGCCAGCTCATCGGACAGGGGGCTCGTCAATGAGCAGTTCTTC.

The rearrangement uses TRBV10-2 and TRBJ2-1; D is undetermined. Germline V gene lookup returns CDR1 WSHSY and CDR2 SAAADI. V dropped 3 bases and J dropped 6 bases, with 15 bases sitting between them. The CDR3 length is 15 residues. DNA for the CDR3: TGCGCCAGCAGTGACCCAACTCTCTCGGGCAATGAGCAGTTCTTC. This sequence encodes CASSDPTLSGNEQFF.

The chain is built from TRBV6-6 and TRBJ1-2, with TRBD1 matching over 9 bases. The trim removed 0 bases at V and 4 bases at J, leaving 6 bases unmatched. In germline, CDR1 is MNHNY, CDR2 SVGAGI (reference sequence). The CDR3 runs to 16 residues. As DNA, the CDR3 is TGTGCCAGCAGTTACTCAGGGGACAGGGTGATCTATGGCTACACCTTC. It translates to CASSYSGDRVIYGYTF.

Only a few counts were recorded for this clone. The chain combines TRBV27 with TRBJ2-1; D gene unclear. The germline V gene encodes CDR1 MNHEY and CDR2 SMNVEV (reference sequence). CDR3 length: 17 amino acids. V was clipped by 0 bases and J by 0 bases, with 12 bases between them. The CDR3 DNA is TGTGCCAGCAGTTTATCTTGGAGATTTCACTCCTACAATGAGCAGTTCTTC. This translates into CASSLSWRFHSYNEQFF.

The chain joins TRBV24-1 to TRBJ2-2; D may be TRBD1 (6 bases). Germline V CDR1 and CDR2: KGHDR, SFDVKD. Trimming cost V 0 bases and J 2 bases, with 12 bases left between them. This CDR3 has 17 amino acids. The CDR3 reads CATSDLKGQTNTGELFF. The CDR3 DNA is TGTGCCACCAGTGATTTGAAGGGACAAACTAACACCGGGGAGCTGTTTTTT.

The rearrangement links TRBV5-1 to TRBJ2-1; D uncertain. The V gene lost 0 bases and the J gene lost 0 bases, with 10 bases spanning the gap. The CDR3 extends over 16 amino acids. CDR1 and CDR2 from the germline V gene are SGHRS and YFSETQ. The CDR3 protein is CASSLGGSTSYNEQFF. The CDR3 nucleotides are TGCGCCAGCAGCTTGGGCGGTTCTACCTCCTACAATGAGCAGTTCTTC. Supplemented by reference TRBV5-1 and TRBJ2-1, the full variable domain reads KAGVTQTPRYLIKTRGQQVTLSCSPISGHRSVSWYQQTPGQGLQFLFEYFSETQRNKGNFPGRFSGRQFSNSRSEMNVSTLELGDSALYLCASSLGGSTSYNEQFFGPGTRLTVL.

The rearrangement joins TRBV5-1 to TRBJ2-7; 7 nucleotides align to TRBD1. Germline values: CDR1 SGHRS, CDR2 YFSETQ. V shed 1 base and J 2 bases; nucleotides not matched to a gene: 9. This CDR3 contains 16 residues. The CDR3: CASSLSFGTVPYEQYF. CDR3 bases: TGCGCCAGCAGCTTGTCATTCGGGACAGTACCCTACGAGCAGTACTTC.

CDR3 loop: CASSRQLMVAGELFF. The CDR3 DNA sequence: TGTGCCAGCAGCCGACAGTTAATGGTCGCCGGGGAGCTGTTTTTT. This chain connects TRBV5-6 to TRBJ2-2; D is perhaps TRBD1 (5 bases). The V end lost 4 bases, the J end lost 6 bases, and 16 bases lay between the germline ends. The V gene's germline CDR1 is SGHDT and CDR2 YYEEEE. This CDR3 is built from 15 residues.

This clone was counted between two and nine times. The chain is built from TRBV7-9 and TRBJ1-1, with D maybe TRBD1 (5 bases). The length of the CDR3 is 13 residues. The V end lost 0 bases, the J end lost 5 bases, and 7 bases lay between the germline ends. Germline V gives CDR1 SEHNR, CDR2 FQNEAQ (reference sequence). CDR3 sequence (DNA): TGTGCCAGCAGCTTAGCTCAGGGAACTGAAGCTTTCTTT. Translating gives CASSLAQGTEAFF.

This chain connects TRBV10-3 to TRBJ2-5, with 7 bases aligning to TRBD1. V dropped 2 bases and J dropped 4; count of bases not matched to a gene: 1. The CDR3 is 13 amino acids. CDR1 is ENHRY and CDR2 is SYGVKD in the germline V gene. This chain's CDR3 is CAISEAGGETQYF. The CDR3 bases are TGTGCCATCAGTGAGGCAGGGGGAGAGACCCAGTACTTC.

The J gene is TRBJ2-3, the V gene TRBV3-1 (or the pseudogene TRBV3-2); 11 bases match TRBD2. This CDR3 contains 15 residues. V lost 5 bases, J lost 5 bases, and 6 bases stayed unmatched. The germline CDR1 and CDR2 sequences are LGHDT and YNNKEL (reference sequence). This CDR3 reads CASSKLAGAGDTQYF. CDR3 in DNA: TGTGCCAGCAGCAAACTAGCGGGGGCCGGAGATACGCAGTATTTT.

The chain links TRBV7-2 to TRBJ2-1, with D hard to call. The CDR3 runs 16 residues. Trimming took 1 base from V and 3 from J, leaving 13 bases between them. Germline CDR1 reads SGHTA; CDR2 reads FQGNSA. The CDR3 bases are TGTGCCAGCAGCTTAGGGTCGGGTGCGAACTACAATGAGCAGTTCTTC. The encoded protein is CASSLGSGANYNEQFF.

V is TRBV10-3 and J is TRBJ1-5; TRBD1 matches at 8 bases. The V and J ends lost 2 bases and 7 bases, in that order; junction bases with no gene match: 4. CDR3 length equals 14 residues. Germline CDR1 reads ENHRY; CDR2 reads SYGVKD. The CDR3 DNA follows: TGTGCCATCAGTGAGGGACAGGGCGGGCAGCCCCAGCATTTT. Its protein product is CAISEGQGGQPQHF.

V and J are TRBV19 and TRBJ1-5, with unresolved D. Germline loops: CDR1 LNHDA, CDR2 SQIVND (reference sequence). This CDR3 spans 13 amino acids. Trimming took 3 bases from V and 7 from J, leaving 10 bases between them. The DNA of the CDR3 is TGTGCCAGTAGTATGGAGACTTGGCAGCCCCAGCATTTT. Amino acid sequence: CASSMETWQPQHF.

The V and J genes are TRBV3-1 (or the pseudogene TRBV3-2) and TRBJ2-5; TRBD1 is a possible D gene (6 bases). Trimming removed 2 bases at V and 0 bases at J, with 25 bases between. CDR3 length: 20 residues. Germline lookup yields CDR1 LGHDT and CDR2 YNNKEL (reference sequence). The CDR3 sequence: CASSQKVVPQQGIDQETQYF. CDR3 DNA sequence: TGTGCCAGCAGCCAAAAAGTGGTCCCTCAACAGGGAATTGACCAAGAGACCCAGTACTTC.

The rearrangement links TRBV10-1 to TRBJ1-3; D gene unclear. Germline values: CDR1 WNHNN, CDR2 SYGVQD (reference sequence). The CDR3 is 12 amino acids. V lost 7 bases and J lost 8, with 12 bases in between. CDR3 sequence (DNA): TGCGCCAGCACACCGATAACGGACACCATATATTTT. This gives the protein CASTPITDTIYF.

In regard to this clone: One end of the junction fails to match germline, which may point to a read error. The chain has TRBV6-5 and TRBJ1-3, with a tentative D call TRBD1 (6 bases). Germline V CDR1 and CDR2: MNHEY, SVGAGI. This CDR3 comprises 14 residues. CDR3 sequence: CASRQGRGRNAIYF. CDR3 in DNA: TGTGCCAGCAGACAGGGACGTGGGCGAAACGCCATATATTTT.

The J gene is TRBJ1-3, the V gene TRBV7-8; possibly TRBD1 for D (6 bases). The V end was cut by 2 bases, the J end by 1 base, with 9 bases between. Germline V gene lookup returns CDR1 SGHVS and CDR2 FQNEAQ. There are 15 residues in the CDR3. CDR3 in amino acids: CASSLFTGSGNTIYF. The CDR3 DNA sequence: TGTGCCAGCAGCTTATTTACAGGGTCTGGAAACACCATATATTTT.

As regards this clone: The sample contains more than one DNA sequence encoding this CDR3. The chain combines TRBV27 with TRBJ2-3; TRBD2 is a possible D gene (6 bases). Trimming took off 2 bases at V and 2 bases at J, with 11 bases between the two ends. This CDR3 is 15 amino acids long. Germline lookup yields CDR1 MNHEY and CDR2 SMNVEV (reference sequence). The CDR3 here is CASSLAGTSTDTQYF. CDR3 DNA sequence: TGTGCCAGCAGTTTAGCTGGGACTTCCACAGATACGCAGTATTTT.

This sequence joins TRBV11-2 and TRBJ2-5; D is perhaps TRBD2 (6 bases). The CDR3 consists of 15 residues. Trimming removed 4 bases at V and 2 bases at J, with 14 bases between. The germline gives CDR1 SGHAT, CDR2 FQNNGV. DNA for the CDR3: TGTGCCAGCAGCTCTCGGCGGGGCCTTCAAGAGACCCAGTACTTC. It codes for CASSSRRGLQETQYF.

This sequence joins TRBV3-1 (or the pseudogene TRBV3-2) and TRBJ2-7, with 10 bases lining up with TRBD1. Trimming cost V 3 bases and J 5 bases; bases outside gene matches: 10. The CDR3 sequence is 16 residues long. Germline CDR1 reads LGHDT; CDR2 reads YNNKEL (reference sequence). The CDR3 is CASSQPGTGVFHEQYF. The CDR3 DNA sequence: TGTGCCAGCAGCCAGCCTGGGACAGGGGTGTTCCACGAGCAGTACTTC.

Here the CDR3 DNA reads TGTGCCACCAGTGATTTCACCCCTCTGCGGGGGTGGCGTGATGAGCAGTTCTTC. It codes for CATSDFTPLRGWRDEQFF. The chain recombines TRBV24-1 with TRBJ2-1; 7 bases map to TRBD2. The CDR3 contains 18 residues. CDR1 and CDR2 from the germline V gene are KGHDR and SFDVKD. The V segment lost 1 base and the J segment 8 bases; nucleotides outside the gene matches: 16.

V and J are TRBV5-8 and TRBJ2-1; 7 bases match TRBD1. Looked up from germline, CDR1 is SGHTS and CDR2 is YDEGEE. J lost 10 bases, V lost 0 bases, and 7 bases had no gene match. CDR3 length: 14 amino acids. The CDR3 DNA sequence: TGTGCCAGCAGCTTGGACAGGGGTGGCTTCGAGCAGTTCTTC. This encodes CASSLDRGGFEQFF.

V and J are TRBV4-2 and TRBJ1-4; 8 positions match TRBD1. CDR1 LGHNA and CDR2 YNFKEQ come from the germline V gene. The junction had 9 bases not matched to a gene; V was cut back by 6 bases and J by 3 bases. The CDR3 extends over 16 amino acids. CDR3 DNA: TGTGCCAGCAGTGCAAGGACAGGGAGAGCTAATGAAAAACTGTTTTTT. Translated: CASSARTGRANEKLFF.

V and J are TRBV6-2 or TRBV6-3 and TRBJ1-5, with 10 bases aligning to TRBD1. V dropped 5 bases and J dropped 0; count of bases not matched to a gene: 7. The germline V gene has CDR1 MNHEY and CDR2 SVGEGT. The CDR3 has 17 amino acids. CDR3: CASSPGTGVYSNQPQHF. The CDR3 nucleotides read TGTGCCAGCAGTCCCGGGACAGGGGTTTATAGCAATCAGCCCCAGCATTTT.